This TCR beta chain was sequenced during a study of a mutant IDH1 vaccine in newly diagnosed glioma. Turning to the study itself: Treated patients had a mean age of approximately 40 years and a sex split that was roughly 60% male and approximately 38% female. Patients got radiotherapy, temozolomide, or both beforehand, and most got both. Broader study findings: Vaccine-induced responses were seen in more than 90% of patients, spanning several MHC alleles.

Time point noted: week 35, safety follow-up. Vaccination used 300 ug of mutant IDH1 20-mer peptide per dose, with topical imiquimod. Donor tumors were new WHO grade 3 or 4 IDH1-mutant, ATRX-lost astrocytomas. The data were produced by immunoSEQ multiplex PCR, yet TCRdb's version contains in-frame clones alone and is incomplete. The data contain roughly 30,000 clones, over 65% of them seen just once; the ten biggest clones take up 15% to 19%. A note on this clone: Its antigen is unknown.

Germline V lookup: CDR1 SGHRS, CDR2 YFSETQ. The CDR3 spans 15 residues. V trimming: 1 base; J trimming: 4 bases; junction bases outside the gene matches: 8. The source was PBMCs, collected from a glioma patient whose treatment included an IDH1 peptide vaccine. The receptor's source is a man aged 25-45 years with glioma. This chain links TRBV5-1 with TRBJ2-7; 7 positions match TRBD2. DNA of the CDR3: TGCGCCAGCAGCTTGTCCGAAGCGGGACCATACGAGCAGTACTTC. Its translation is CASSLSEAGPYEQYF. The full variable domain, rest sourced from reference TRBV5-1 and TRBJ2-7, is KAGVTQTPRYLIKTRGQQVTLSCSPISGHRSVSWYQQTPGQGLQFLFEYFSETQRNKGNFPGRFSGRQFSNSRSEMNVSTLELGDSALYLCASSLSEAGPYEQYFGPGTRLTVT.